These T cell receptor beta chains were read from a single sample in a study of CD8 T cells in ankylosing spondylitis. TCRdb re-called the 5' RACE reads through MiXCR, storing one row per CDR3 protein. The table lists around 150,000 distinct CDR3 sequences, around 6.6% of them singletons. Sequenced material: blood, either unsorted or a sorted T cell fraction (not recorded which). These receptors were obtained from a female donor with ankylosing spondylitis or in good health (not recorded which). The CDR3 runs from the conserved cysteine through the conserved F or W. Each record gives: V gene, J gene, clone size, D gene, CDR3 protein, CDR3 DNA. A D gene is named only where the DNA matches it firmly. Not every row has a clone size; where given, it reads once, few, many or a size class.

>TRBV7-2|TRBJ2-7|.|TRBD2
CASRPTSGRIYEQYF
TGTGCCAGCAGACCAACTAGCGGGAGAATCTACGAGCAGTACTTC
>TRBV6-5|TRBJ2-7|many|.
CASSYGRPYEQYF
TGTGCCAGCAGTTACGGACGTCCCTACGAGCAGTACTTC
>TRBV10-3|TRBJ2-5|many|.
CAISESGDQETQYF
TGTGCCATCAGTGAGAGTGGGGATCAAGAGACCCAGTACTTC
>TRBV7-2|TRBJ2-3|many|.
CASSLARGQHTDTQYF
TGTGCCAGCAGCTTAGCGCGAGGACAGCACACAGATACGCAGTATTTT
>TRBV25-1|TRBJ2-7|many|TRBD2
CASSLGSGGPYEQYF
TGTGCCAGCAGTTTGGGTAGCGGGGGCCCCTACGAGCAGTACTTC
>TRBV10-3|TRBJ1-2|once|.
CAISDGDGYTF
TGTGCCATCAGTGACGGGGATGGCTACACCTTC
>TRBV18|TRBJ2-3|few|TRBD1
CASSSDPQGEQYF
TGTGCCAGCTCATCCGACCCCCAGGGGGAACAGTATTTT
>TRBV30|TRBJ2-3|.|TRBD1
CAWSPQGVSTDTQYF
TGTGCCTGGAGTCCACAGGGGGTCAGCACAGATACGCAGTATTTT
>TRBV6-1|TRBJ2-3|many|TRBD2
CASSVAGGPGTDTQYF
TGTGCCAGCTCAGTAGCGGGGGGGCCCGGCACAGATACGCAGTATTTT
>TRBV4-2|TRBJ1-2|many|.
CASSQEAKTYYGYTF
TGTGCCAGCAGCCAAGAGGCCAAAACCTACTATGGCTACACCTTC
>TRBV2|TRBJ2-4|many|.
CASRPITGKLGIQYF
TGTGCCAGCCGTCCCATAACTGGTAAACTAGGGATTCAGTACTTC
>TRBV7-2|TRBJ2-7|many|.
CASSLQRTPGEQYF
TGTGCCAGCAGTTTACAACGGACCCCGGGAGAGCAGTACTTC
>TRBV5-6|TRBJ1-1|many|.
CASSTGTTEAFF
TGTGCCAGCAGCACAGGGACCACTGAAGCTTTCTTT
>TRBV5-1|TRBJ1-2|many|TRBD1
CASSLAGGLDYGYTF
TGCGCCAGCAGCTTGGCAGGGGGCTTGGACTATGGCTACACCTTC
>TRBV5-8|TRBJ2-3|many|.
CASSLSLGTDTQYF
TGTGCCAGCAGCTTGTCACTTGGCACAGATACGCAGTATTTT
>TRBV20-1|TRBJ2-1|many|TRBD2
CSAHIGTSGGRGNEQFF
TGCAGTGCTCACATTGGGACTAGCGGGGGTCGGGGCAATGAGCAGTTCTTC
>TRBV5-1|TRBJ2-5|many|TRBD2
CASSRLAQETQYF
TGCGCCAGCAGCCGACTAGCCCAAGAGACCCAGTACTTC
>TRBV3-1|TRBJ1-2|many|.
CASSRLQGPSDYGYTF
TGTGCCAGCAGCCGATTACAGGGCCCGTCAGACTATGGCTACACCTTC
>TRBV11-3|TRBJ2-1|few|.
CASSLEGRGNNEQFF
TGTGCCAGCAGCTTAGAGGGACGAGGAAACAATGAGCAGTTCTTC
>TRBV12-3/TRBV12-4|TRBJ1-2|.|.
CASSPGGVLIYGYTF
TGTGCCAGCAGTCCTGGAGGGGTTCTTATCTATGGCTACACCTTC
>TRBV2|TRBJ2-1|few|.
CASSDPRRASPYNEQFF
TGTGCCAGCAGTGACCCGCGGCGGGCCTCCCCCTACAATGAGCAGTTCTTC
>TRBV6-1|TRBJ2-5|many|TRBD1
CASRIDRAETQYF
TGTGCCAGCAGAATAGACAGGGCAGAGACCCAGTACTTC
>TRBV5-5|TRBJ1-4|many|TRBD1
CASSLQGFNEKLFF
TGTGCCAGCAGCTTACAGGGGTTTAATGAAAAACTGTTTTTT
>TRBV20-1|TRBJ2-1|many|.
CSALPGIHEQFF
TGCAGTGCCCTCCCAGGGATCCATGAGCAGTTCTTC
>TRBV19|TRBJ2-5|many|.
CASSNPGLGQETQYF
TGTGCCAGTAGTAACCCGGGACTGGGCCAAGAGACCCAGTACTTC
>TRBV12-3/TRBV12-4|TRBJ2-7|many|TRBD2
CASRPAAGFVTYEQYF
TGTGCCAGCAGACCTGCAGCGGGATTCGTAACCTACGAGCAGTACTTC
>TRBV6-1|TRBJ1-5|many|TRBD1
CASSQDRVNQPQHF
TGTGCCAGCAGTCAGGACAGGGTCAATCAGCCCCAGCATTTT
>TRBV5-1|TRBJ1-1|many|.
CASTGTLNTEAFF
TGCGCCAGTACAGGGACCCTGAACACTGAAGCTTTCTTT
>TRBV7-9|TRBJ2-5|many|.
CASSSEETQYF
TGTGCCAGCAGCTCGGAAGAGACCCAGTACTTC
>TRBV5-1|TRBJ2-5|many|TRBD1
CASSTGQEQETQYF
TGCGCCAGCAGCACGGGACAGGAACAAGAGACCCAGTACTTC
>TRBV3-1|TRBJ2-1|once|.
CASRPAFSTGGNEQFF
TGTGCCAGCAGGCCCGCATTTTCGACCGGTGGCAATGAGCAGTTCTTC
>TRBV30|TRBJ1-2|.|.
CAWSVTGGAQRTYGYTF
TGTGCCTGGAGTGTTACTGGGGGAGCCCAAAGGACCTATGGCTACACCTTC
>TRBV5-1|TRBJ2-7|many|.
CASSFQGPYEQYF
TGCGCCAGCAGCTTCCAGGGGCCCTACGAGCAGTACTTC
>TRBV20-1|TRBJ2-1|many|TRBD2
CSASLTSGGEQFF
TGCAGTGCTAGCCTGACTAGCGGGGGAGAGCAGTTCTTC
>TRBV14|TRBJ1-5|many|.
CASSRGGIGNQPQHF
TGTGCCAGCAGCCGCGGGGGTATCGGCAATCAGCCCCAGCATTTT
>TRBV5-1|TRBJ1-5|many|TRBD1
CASSLVAGGQPQHF
TGCGCCAGCAGCTTGGTGGCAGGGGGTCAGCCCCAGCATTTT
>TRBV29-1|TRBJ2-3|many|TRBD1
CSADHGTGGTQYF
TGCAGCGCCGATCATGGGACAGGAGGAACGCAGTATTTT
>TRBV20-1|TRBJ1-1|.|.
CSARRTVSEAFF
TGCAGTGCTAGACGGACTGTGAGTGAAGCTTTCTTT
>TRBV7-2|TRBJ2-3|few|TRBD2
CASSLIAGGLGTDTQYF
TGTGCCAGCAGCCTAATAGCGGGGGGGCTGGGCACAGATACGCAGTATTTT
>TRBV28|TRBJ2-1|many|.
CASRGPSSYNEQFF
TGTGCCAGTCGGGGCCCCAGCTCCTACAATGAGCAGTTCTTC
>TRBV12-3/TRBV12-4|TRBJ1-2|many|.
CASSLGFGYTF
TGTGCCAGCAGTTTAGGATTTGGCTACACCTTC
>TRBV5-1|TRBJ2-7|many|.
CASSTGSSTPLGEQYF
TGCGCCAGCAGCACTGGCAGTTCCACCCCCTTAGGCGAGCAGTACTTC
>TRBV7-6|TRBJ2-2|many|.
CASSPTRGGITGELFF
TGTGCCAGCAGCCCCACCAGGGGGGGGATCACCGGGGAGCTGTTTTTT
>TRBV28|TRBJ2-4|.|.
CASSLSRGGATKNIQYF
TGTGCCAGCAGTTTATCACGTGGAGGGGCGACCAAAAACATTCAGTACTTC
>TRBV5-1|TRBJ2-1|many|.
CASRRQGTLGNEQFF
TGCGCCAGCAGGCGTCAGGGGACCCTTGGGAATGAGCAGTTCTTC
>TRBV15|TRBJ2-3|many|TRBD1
CATSRETGGTDTQYF
TGTGCCACCAGCAGAGAAACAGGGGGCACAGATACGCAGTATTTT
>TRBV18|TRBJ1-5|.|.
CASSQGGSNQPQHF
TGTGCCAGCTCACAGGGGGGAAGCAATCAGCCCCAGCATTTT
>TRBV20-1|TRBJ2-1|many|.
CSASPPWERTIYNEQFF
TGCAGTGCTAGCCCTCCTTGGGAGCGGACAATCTACAATGAGCAGTTCTTC
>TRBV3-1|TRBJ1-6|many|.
CASSQGYNSPLHF
TGTGCCAGCAGCCAGGGCTATAATTCACCCCTCCACTTT
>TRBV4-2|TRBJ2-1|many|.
CASSQDGKGRMNEQFF
TGTGCCAGCAGCCAAGATGGAAAGGGGAGAATGAATGAGCAGTTCTTC
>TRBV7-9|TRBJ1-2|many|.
CASTLGGELYGYTF
TGTGCCAGCACCCTTGGAGGGGAACTCTATGGCTACACCTTC
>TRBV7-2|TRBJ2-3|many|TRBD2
CASSLTSGRTDTQYF
TGTGCCAGCAGCCTTACTAGCGGGCGGACAGATACGCAGTATTTT
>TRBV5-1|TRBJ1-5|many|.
CASSLEPARPQHF
TGCGCCAGCAGCTTGGAACCCGCAAGGCCCCAGCATTTT